Listed here is a single T cell receptor (beta chain). Original methodology: By means of reference gene primer amplification, nucleated cell counts were estimated. The data were produced by immunoSEQ multiplex PCR, yet TCRdb's version contains in-frame clones alone and is incomplete. V, J and clone size are taken as reported in that table, and D and trimming were inferred from the DNA itself. The profile shows about 59,000 clones, roughly 85% of them singletons. The data were taken from a study of blood T cell repertoires in COVID-19. The CDR3 sequence is 10 residues long. Germline assignment: CDR1 SNHLY and CDR2 FYNNEI. V gave up 6 bases and J gave up 7 bases, with 6 bases separating them.

This sequence was found in a man aged 55 to 70 with acute or convalescent COVID-19. The chain joins TRBV2 to TRBJ2-5, with unresolved D. The sample consisted of peripheral blood. CDR3 in amino acids: CASRIRTQYF. Written as DNA, the CDR3 is TGTGCCAGCAGAATCAGGACCCAGTACTTC.